This is a list of T cell receptor beta chains from one sample in a study of graft-versus-host responses after intestinal transplantation. Sequenced by immunoSEQ multiplex PCR; TCRdb stores in-frame clones only, minus some. The sample includes approximately 12,000 clones, about 83% of them seen just once. This specimen was PBMCs, taken approximately 120 days after transplant. These receptors originate from a human patient who received an intestinal transplant, so some T cells may come from the graft donor. CDR3s include the opening cysteine and the closing phenylalanine or tryptophan. The D gene is left open where the match is weak. Some rows mark clone size as missing; the rest say once, few, many or name a class of expanded clone.

clone_size j_call d_call v_call cdr3_nt cdr3_aa
NA TRBJ1-3 NA TRBV6-8 TGTGCCAGCAGTATTGGGACCTACGGGGGAAACACCATATATTTT CASSIGTYGGNTIYF
NA TRBJ1-5 NA TRBV7-9 TGTGCCAGCAGTTCAGGGTACGCCAATCAGCCCCAGCATTTT CASSSGYANQPQHF
NA TRBJ2-3 TRBD2 TRBV4-2 TGTGCCAGCAGCCAAGCTCTACTAGCGCTCCGGAGGGCAGATACGCAGTATTTT CASSQALLALRRADTQYF
NA TRBJ1-4 NA TRBV7-9 TGTGCCAGCAGCCCCCAGGGTTGGACTAATGAAAAACTGTTTTTT CASSPQGWTNEKLFF
NA TRBJ2-2 NA TRBV6-6 TGTGCCAGCGGGATTATGAACACCGGGGAGCTGTTTTTT CASGIMNTGELFF
NA TRBJ2-7 NA TRBV27 NA CASSFFGQPYEQYF
NA TRBJ2-3 TRBD2 TRBV2 TGTGCCAGCAGTGAGTCCAGCGGGAGGGTCACAGATACGCAGTATTTT CASSESSGRVTDTQYF
NA TRBJ2-7 NA TRBV5-6 TGTGCCAGCAGCTTGACATCGCATGAGCAGTACTTC CASSLTSHEQYF
NA TRBJ2-1 NA TRBV10-2 TGCGCCACCGAGACCGGGGACTTAGTCAATGAGCAGTTCTTC CATETGDLVNEQFF
NA TRBJ1-6 TRBD1 TRBV14 TGTGCCAGCAGCCAAGATCGAAGGGGGCAAAGCTCCTATAATTCACCCCTCCACTTT CASSQDRRGQSSYNSPLHF
NA TRBJ2-7 NA TRBV5-1 TGCGCCAGCACCAGGGACATTGGATCCTACGAGCAGTACTTC CASTRDIGSYEQYF
NA TRBJ2-5 TRBD2 TRBV7-8 TGTGCCAGCAGCCCTCACGGACTAGGGTTAGCGGAGACCCAGTACTTC CASSPHGLGLAETQYF
NA TRBJ1-2 TRBD1 TRBV6-5 TGTGCCAGCAGTTACGGACAGGGCGATGGCTACACCTTC CASSYGQGDGYTF
NA TRBJ1-2 TRBD1 TRBV28 TGTGCCAGCAGTAGGAAGACAGGGGGTAACTATGGCTACACCTTC CASSRKTGGNYGYTF
NA TRBJ1-1 NA TRBV11-2 TGTGCCAGCAGCGGGGCGGTCTCCACTGAAGCTTTCTTT CASSGAVSTEAFF
NA TRBJ1-5 NA TRBV7-3 TGTGCCAGCAGCCTCCCAATCAGGGTCGATAGCAATCAGCCCCAGCATTTT CASSLPIRVDSNQPQHF
NA TRBJ2-3 NA TRBV19 TGTGCCAGTAGTATTTTAGCGCACAGCACAGATACGCAGTATTTT CASSILAHSTDTQYF
NA TRBJ1-2 NA TRBV2 TGTGCCAGCGGTGATACTCCCTATGGCTACACCTTC CASGDTPYGYTF
NA TRBJ2-2 NA TRBV29-1 TGCAGCGTTGAAGACCCCATGGAGCTGTTTTTT CSVEDPMELFF
NA TRBJ2-7 TRBD1 TRBV5-4 TGTGCCAGCAGCTTGGCAGGGGGCGAGCAGTACTTC CASSLAGGEQYF
NA TRBJ1-3 TRBD1 TRBV27 TGTGCCAGCAGTTCAGGGGGCTCTGGAAACACCATATATTTT CASSSGGSGNTIYF
NA TRBJ2-5 NA TRBV6-1 TGTGCCAGCAGTGAAGCGCCGGTCGCGGAGACCCAGTACTTC CASSEAPVAETQYF
NA TRBJ2-7 TRBD2 TRBV4-1 TGCGCCAGCAGCCATAGACTAGCGGGAGCCTACGAGCAGTACTTC CASSHRLAGAYEQYF
NA TRBJ2-5 TRBD2 TRBV7-7 TGTGCTAGCAGCCTAGGAGCGGGAGGCCAAGAGACCCAGTACTTC CASSLGAGGQETQYF
NA TRBJ2-7 TRBD1 TRBV15 TGTGCCACCAGCAGAGATCAAGGGACAGGGGCCTACGAGCAGTACTTC CATSRDQGTGAYEQYF
NA TRBJ2-7 TRBD1 TRBV28 TGTGCCAGCAGTTCCGGACAGGGTTCTCCCTACGAGCAGTACTTC CASSSGQGSPYEQYF
NA TRBJ2-7 NA TRBV11-2 NA CASSFLWDSYEQYF
NA TRBJ1-2 TRBD1 TRBV5-1 TGCGCCAGCAGGCCAAAACAGGGGGAGGGCTATGGCTACACCTTC CASRPKQGEGYGYTF
NA TRBJ1-1 NA TRBV7-9 TGTGCCAGCAGCGTGACAGTTATGAACACTGAAGCTTTCTTT CASSVTVMNTEAFF
NA TRBJ2-2 NA TRBV11-2 TGTGCCAGCAGCCCCACGAACGGGGAGCTGTTTTTT CASSPTNGELFF
NA TRBJ2-7 TRBD2 TRBV28 TGTGCCAGCAGTTTAAGCGACGGACTAGCGGGGGGCTACGAGCAGTACTTC CASSLSDGLAGGYEQYF
few TRBJ2-7 NA TRBV30 TGTGCCTGGAGTGTACTGTTCTACGAGCAGTACTTC CAWSVLFYEQYF
NA TRBJ2-3 TRBD1 TRBV18 TGTGCCAGCTCAAGGGACAGGGAAGCAGATACGCAGTATTTT CASSRDREADTQYF
NA TRBJ2-5 TRBD1 TRBV5-1 TGCGCCAGCAGTTCGGGACAGGGGGCAATGGAGACCCAGTACTTC CASSSGQGAMETQYF
NA TRBJ1-5 NA TRBV7-6 TGTGCCAGCAGCTTATCGAGGTCAGATCAGCCCCAGCATTTT CASSLSRSDQPQHF
NA TRBJ1-1 NA TRBV5-6 TGTGCCAGCACCCACACTGACAGGACGGACACTGAAGCTTTCTTT CASTHTDRTDTEAFF
NA TRBJ2-1 NA TRBV7-9 TGTGCCAGCAGCCCGAGCAGGTTCGCGTCCTACAATGAGCAGTTCTTC CASSPSRFASYNEQFF